A selection of T cell receptor beta chains follows, all from one sample in a study of T cell changes during pregnancy in multiple sclerosis. Assay: immunoSEQ multiplex PCR; the TCRdb copy retains only in-frame clones and omits some. The top ten clones hold about 1.7% of a sample with tens of thousands of clones, nearly 90% of them seen once. This specimen was peripheral blood, taken in the first trimester of pregnancy. These receptors all stem from a female donor with multiple sclerosis, enrolled in a pregnancy study. Each CDR3 is given with its conserved first and last residue. The order of the fields is D gene, V gene, J gene, clone size, CDR3 protein, CDR3 DNA. The D gene is left open where the match is weak. Not every row has a clone size; where given, it reads once, few, many or a size class.

d_gene: TRBD2
v_gene: TRBV7-9
j_gene: TRBJ2-2
abundance: -
CDR3aa: CASSSIASGGTGELFF
CDR3nt: TGTGCCAGCAGCTCGATAGCTAGCGGAGGGACCGGGGAGCTGTTTTTT

d_gene: TRBD2
v_gene: TRBV19
j_gene: TRBJ2-1
abundance: -
CDR3aa: CASSINEVAGIYSYNEQFF
CDR3nt: TGTGCCAGTAGTATAAACGAGGTAGCGGGAATATACTCCTACAATGAGCAGTTCTTC

d_gene: TRBD1
v_gene: TRBV10-3
j_gene: TRBJ2-7
abundance: -
CDR3aa: CATGTGGNEQYF
CDR3nt: TGTGCCACCGGGACAGGGGGCAACGAGCAGTACTTC

d_gene: -
v_gene: TRBV6-5
j_gene: TRBJ1-2
abundance: -
CDR3aa: CASSYADTYGYTF
CDR3nt: TGTGCCAGCAGTTACGCGGACACCTATGGCTACACCTTC

d_gene: TRBD2
v_gene: TRBV5-1
j_gene: TRBJ2-1
abundance: -
CDR3aa: CASSLTGTSGRYNEQFF
CDR3nt: TGCGCCAGCAGCTTAACGGGGACTAGCGGGAGGTACAATGAGCAGTTCTTC

d_gene: -
v_gene: TRBV5-1
j_gene: TRBJ1-3
abundance: -
CDR3aa: CASSPGQSGNTIYF
CDR3nt: TGCGCCAGCAGCCCGGGACAATCTGGAAACACCATATATTTT

d_gene: TRBD2
v_gene: TRBV5-1
j_gene: TRBJ2-3
abundance: -
CDR3aa: CASSLFQREDADTQYF
CDR3nt: TGCGCCAGCAGCTTGTTCCAGCGGGAGGATGCAGATACGCAGTATTTT

d_gene: TRBD2
v_gene: TRBV7-2
j_gene: TRBJ2-5
abundance: -
CDR3aa: CASRPWGGQETQYF
CDR3nt: TGTGCCAGCAGGCCTTGGGGGGGGCAAGAGACCCAGTACTTC

d_gene: TRBD1
v_gene: TRBV18
j_gene: TRBJ1-2
abundance: once
CDR3aa: CASSPPGTGVGYTF
CDR3nt: TGTGCCAGCTCACCACCGGGGACAGGGGTCGGCTACACCTTC

d_gene: TRBD1
v_gene: TRBV10-1
j_gene: TRBJ2-7
abundance: -
CDR3aa: CASSDPGQGGEQYF
CDR3nt: TGCGCCAGCAGTGATCCGGGACAGGGGGGCGAGCAGTACTTC

d_gene: -
v_gene: TRBV2
j_gene: TRBJ1-1
abundance: -
CDR3aa: CASSGPGTRTEAFF
CDR3nt: TGTGCCAGCAGTGGCCCCGGGACAAGGACTGAAGCTTTCTTT

d_gene: -
v_gene: TRBV18
j_gene: TRBJ2-5
abundance: -
CDR3aa: CASSPSSGQETQYF
CDR3nt: TGTGCCAGCTCACCAAGTTCCGGTCAAGAGACCCAGTACTTC

d_gene: TRBD2
v_gene: TRBV4-1
j_gene: TRBJ2-1
abundance: -
CDR3aa: CASSQPTSGSYNEQFF
CDR3nt: TGCGCCAGCAGCCAACCCACTAGCGGGAGCTACAATGAGCAGTTCTTC

d_gene: -
v_gene: TRBV7-2
j_gene: TRBJ2-7
abundance: -
CDR3aa: CASSPWAREGDEQYF
CDR3nt: TGTGCCAGCAGCCCATGGGCGCGGGAAGGAGACGAGCAGTACTTC

d_gene: -
v_gene: TRBV11-2
j_gene: TRBJ1-2
abundance: -
CDR3aa: CASSFGLVYGYTF
CDR3nt: TGTGCCAGCAGCTTTGGGCTCGTCTATGGCTACACCTTC

d_gene: -
v_gene: TRBV5-1
j_gene: TRBJ2-1
abundance: -
CDR3aa: CASSTSTAYNEQFF
CDR3nt: TGCGCCAGCAGCACCTCGACAGCCTACAATGAGCAGTTCTTC

d_gene: TRBD1
v_gene: TRBV30
j_gene: TRBJ2-2
abundance: many
CDR3aa: CAWGWGQVFTGELFF
CDR3nt: TGTGCCTGGGGGTGGGGACAGGTCTTCACCGGGGAGCTGTTTTTT

d_gene: -
v_gene: TRBV19
j_gene: TRBJ1-2
abundance: -
CDR3aa: CASSISRQVVGYTF
CDR3nt: TGTGCCAGTAGTATTTCACGACAGGTGGTTGGCTACACCTTC

d_gene: TRBD1
v_gene: TRBV4-3
j_gene: TRBJ1-2
abundance: -
CDR3aa: CASSHAGQGAGGYTF
CDR3nt: TGCGCCAGCAGCCACGCGGGACAGGGGGCTGGGGGCTACACCTTC

d_gene: TRBD1
v_gene: TRBV4-1
j_gene: TRBJ1-4
abundance: few
CDR3aa: CASSQGTANEKLFF
CDR3nt: TGCGCCAGCAGCCAGGGGACAGCTAATGAAAAACTGTTTTTT

d_gene: -
v_gene: TRBV7-9
j_gene: TRBJ2-7
abundance: once
CDR3aa: CASSSLGSLNEQYF
CDR3nt: TGTGCCAGCAGCTCCCTCGGGAGTCTCAACGAGCAGTACTTC

d_gene: -
v_gene: TRBV11-3
j_gene: TRBJ1-3
abundance: -
CDR3aa: CASSLDFGNTIYF
CDR3nt: TGTGCCAGCAGCTTAGACTTCGGAAACACCATATATTTT

d_gene: -
v_gene: TRBV11-3
j_gene: TRBJ2-3
abundance: -
CDR3aa: CASSTSTGGEDTQYF
CDR3nt: TGTGCCAGCAGCACCTCGACAGGAGGAGAAGATACGCAGTATTTT

d_gene: TRBD1
v_gene: TRBV6-6
j_gene: TRBJ2-7
abundance: -
CDR3aa: CASSYPSGQGDEQYF
CDR3nt: TGTGCCAGCAGTTACCCTTCGGGACAGGGAGACGAGCAGTACTTC

d_gene: TRBD2
v_gene: TRBV7-8
j_gene: TRBJ2-7
abundance: -
CDR3aa: CASSLEGTQLAGGYPYEQYF
CDR3nt: TGTGCCAGCAGCTTAGAGGGGACACAACTAGCGGGAGGGTACCCCTACGAGCAGTACTTC

d_gene: TRBD1
v_gene: TRBV6-1
j_gene: TRBJ2-7
abundance: -
CDR3aa: CASRDRDTYEQYF
CDR3nt: TGTGCCAGCAGGGACAGGGATACTTACGAGCAGTACTTC

d_gene: -
v_gene: TRBV6-1
j_gene: TRBJ1-1
abundance: -
CDR3aa: CASKGNWAVNTEAFF
CDR3nt: TGTGCCAGCAAGGGGAATTGGGCTGTGAACACTGAAGCTTTCTTT

d_gene: TRBD1
v_gene: TRBV5-6
j_gene: TRBJ2-7
abundance: -
CDR3aa: CASTMGQGREQYF
CDR3nt: TGTGCCAGCACCATGGGACAGGGCCGCGAGCAGTACTTC

d_gene: -
v_gene: TRBV9
j_gene: TRBJ1-1
abundance: many
CDR3aa: CASSVSGGRGVRGNTEAFF
CDR3nt: TGTGCCAGCAGCGTATCGGGGGGGCGCGGAGTACGTGGCAACACTGAAGCTTTCTTT

d_gene: -
v_gene: TRBV28
j_gene: TRBJ1-2
abundance: -
CDR3aa: CASRPREDRINYGYTF
CDR3nt: TGTGCCAGCCGGCCTCGCGAAGACAGGATTAACTATGGCTACACCTTC

d_gene: -
v_gene: TRBV18
j_gene: TRBJ1-4
abundance: once
CDR3aa: CASSPYATNEKLFF
CDR3nt: TGTGCCAGCTCACCTTATGCAACTAATGAAAAACTGTTTTTT

d_gene: -
v_gene: TRBV18
j_gene: TRBJ2-7
abundance: -
CDR3aa: CASSPRLASSYEQYF
CDR3nt: TGTGCCAGCTCACCACGGCTAGCCAGCTCCTACGAGCAGTACTTC

d_gene: -
v_gene: TRBV23-1
j_gene: TRBJ1-4
abundance: -
CDR3aa: CASSVPEATWEKLFF
CDR3nt: TGCGCCAGCAGTGTACCGGAGGCCACGTGGGAAAAACTGTTTTTT

d_gene: TRBD2
v_gene: TRBV19
j_gene: TRBJ2-7
abundance: -
CDR3aa: CASTPGLAGAYEQYF
CDR3nt: TGTGCCAGTACTCCGGGACTAGCGGGAGCCTACGAGCAGTACTTC

d_gene: TRBD2
v_gene: TRBV5-1
j_gene: TRBJ2-1
abundance: -
CDR3aa: CASTPLAGVSNEQFF
CDR3nt: TGCGCCAGCACTCCACTAGCGGGAGTGAGCAATGAGCAGTTCTTC

d_gene: -
v_gene: TRBV2
j_gene: TRBJ2-5
abundance: -
CDR3aa: CASSEDLGAIETQYF
CDR3nt: TGTGCCAGCAGCGAAGACTTGGGGGCCATAGAGACCCAGTACTTC

d_gene: -
v_gene: TRBV2
j_gene: TRBJ1-1
abundance: -
CDR3aa: CASSEVQNTEAFF
CDR3nt: TGTGCCAGCAGTGAAGTACAGAACACTGAAGCTTTCTTT

d_gene: -
v_gene: TRBV6-1
j_gene: TRBJ1-5
abundance: -
CDR3aa: CASRSRLELNQPQHF
CDR3nt: TGTGCCAGCAGGTCCAGACTGGAGTTAAATCAGCCCCAGCATTTT

d_gene: -
v_gene: TRBV12-5
j_gene: TRBJ2-7
abundance: -
CDR3aa: CASGLGFPSSYEQYF
CDR3nt: TGTGCTAGTGGTTTGGGGTTCCCCAGCTCCTACGAGCAGTACTTC

d_gene: TRBD1
v_gene: TRBV6-5
j_gene: TRBJ2-6
abundance: -
CDR3aa: CAARTGPSGANVLTF
CDR3nt: TGTGCCGCGAGGACAGGGCCCTCTGGGGCCAACGTCCTGACTTTC

d_gene: TRBD2
v_gene: TRBV7-3
j_gene: TRBJ2-3
abundance: -
CDR3aa: CASSRAGGLDTQYF
CDR3nt: TGTGCCAGCAGCAGAGCGGGAGGCCTAGATACGCAGTATTTT

d_gene: TRBD2
v_gene: TRBV10-1
j_gene: TRBJ2-2
abundance: -
CDR3aa: CASSEPSGDANTGELFF
CDR3nt: TGCGCCAGCAGTGAGCCTAGCGGGGATGCGAACACCGGGGAGCTGTTTTTT

d_gene: -
v_gene: TRBV10-2
j_gene: TRBJ2-5
abundance: once
CDR3aa: CASMDNGMKTQYF
CDR3nt: TGCGCCAGCATGGATAACGGGATGAAGACCCAGTACTTC